This T cell receptor (beta chain) was profiled in a study of blood T cell repertoires in COVID-19. Study details: Samples representing acute and convalescent COVID-19 were sourced from the United States, Italy and Spain. T cells, B-cell-depleted T cells, or PBMCs supplied cDNA or gDNA.

Original data processing: Estimated nucleated cell counts came from reference gene primer amplification. Clones were read by immunoSEQ multiplex PCR, and TCRdb kept only the in-frame ones, dropping some. The V and J calls and the clone size are those of that table, but D and trimming were determined from the DNA. Of some 83,000 clones in the sample, roughly 89% were seen once. This clonotype was sampled from a man aged 45-60 years with acute or convalescent COVID-19. The specimen sequenced was peripheral blood.

Here the CDR3 reads CASSGFWEQFF. DNA of the CDR3: TGTGCCAGCAGTGGCTTCTGGGAGCAGTTCTTC. The V gene is TRBV28, the J gene TRBJ2-1; D is ambiguous. V shed 5 bases and J shed 10 bases, with 9 bases lying between them. This CDR3 contains 11 residues. Germline V CDR1 and CDR2: MDHEN, SYDVKM.